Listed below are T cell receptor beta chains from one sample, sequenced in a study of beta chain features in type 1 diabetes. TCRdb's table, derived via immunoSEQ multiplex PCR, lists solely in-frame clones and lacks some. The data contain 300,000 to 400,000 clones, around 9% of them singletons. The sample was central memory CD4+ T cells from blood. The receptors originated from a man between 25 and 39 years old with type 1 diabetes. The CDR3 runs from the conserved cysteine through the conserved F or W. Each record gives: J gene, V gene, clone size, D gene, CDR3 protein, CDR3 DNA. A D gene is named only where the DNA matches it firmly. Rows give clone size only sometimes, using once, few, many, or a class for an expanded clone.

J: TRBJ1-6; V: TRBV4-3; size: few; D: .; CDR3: CASSQDIKAFSGSPLHF; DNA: TGCGCCAGCAGCCAAGATATAAAAGCATTCTCCGGTTCACCCCTCCACTTT
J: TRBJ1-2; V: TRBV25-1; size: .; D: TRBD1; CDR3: CASSEFDRGQGDGYTF; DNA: TGTGCCAGCAGTGAATTTGACAGAGGACAGGGGGATGGCTACACCTTC
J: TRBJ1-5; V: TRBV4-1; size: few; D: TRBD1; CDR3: CASSQEDRGRSGSNQPQHF; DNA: TGCGCCAGCAGCCAAGAGGACAGGGGGCGGTCTGGAAGCAATCAGCCCCAGCATTTT
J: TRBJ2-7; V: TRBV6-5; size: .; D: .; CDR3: CASTSGGHEEQYF; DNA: TGTGCCAGCACTTCCGGGGGGCATGAAGAGCAGTACTTC
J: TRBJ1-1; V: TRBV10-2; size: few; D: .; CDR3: CASSGQLNTEAFF; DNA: TGCGCCAGCAGTGGACAGTTAAACACTGAAGCTTTCTTT
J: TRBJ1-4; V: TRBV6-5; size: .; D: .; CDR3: CASSYDHNEKLFF; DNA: TGTGCCAGCAGTTACGACCATAATGAAAAACTGTTTTTT
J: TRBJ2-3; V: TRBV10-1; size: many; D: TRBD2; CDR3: CASSDHLGGGKTDTQYF; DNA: TGCGCCAGCAGTGACCACCTAGGCGGGGGGAAAACAGATACGCAGTATTTT
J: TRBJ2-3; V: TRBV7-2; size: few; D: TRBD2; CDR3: CASSLTAGTTDTQYF; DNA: TGTGCCAGCAGCTTAACAGCGGGGACCACAGATACGCAGTATTTT
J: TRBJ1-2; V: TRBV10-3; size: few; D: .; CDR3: CAISDQAGRSYGYTF; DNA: TGTGCCATCAGTGATCAGGCAGGACGCAGCTATGGCTACACCTTC
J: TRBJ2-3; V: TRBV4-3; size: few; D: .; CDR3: CASSQEGNTQYF; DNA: TGCGCCAGCAGCCAAGAGGGAAATACGCAGTATTTT
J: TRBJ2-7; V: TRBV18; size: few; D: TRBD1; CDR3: CASSSGQMYEQYF; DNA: TGTGCCAGCTCATCGGGACAGATGTACGAGCAGTACTTC
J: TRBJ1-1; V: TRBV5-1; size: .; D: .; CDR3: CASSLLQMNTEAFF; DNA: TGCGCCAGCAGCTTACTACAGATGAACACTGAAGCTTTCTTT
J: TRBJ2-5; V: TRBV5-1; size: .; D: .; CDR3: CASSGREETQYF; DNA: TGCGCCAGCAGCGGCCGAGAAGAGACCCAGTACTTC
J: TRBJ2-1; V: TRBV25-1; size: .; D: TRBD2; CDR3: CASARGLAGGRHEQFF; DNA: TGTGCCAGCGCCAGGGGACTAGCGGGGGGTCGGCATGAGCAGTTCTTC
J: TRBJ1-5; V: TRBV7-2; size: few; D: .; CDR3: CASSAGQNQPQHF; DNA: TGTGCCAGCAGCGCCGGACAGAATCAGCCCCAGCATTTT
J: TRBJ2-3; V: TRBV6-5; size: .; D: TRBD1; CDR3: CASSGTGIRTQYF; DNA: TGTGCCAGCAGTGGGACAGGGATTCGTACGCAGTATTTT
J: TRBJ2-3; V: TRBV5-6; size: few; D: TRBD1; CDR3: CASSLGQGADTQYF; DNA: TGTGCCAGCAGCTTGGGACAGGGTGCCGATACGCAGTATTTT
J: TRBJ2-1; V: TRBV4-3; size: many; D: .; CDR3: CAPREQFF; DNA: TGCGCCCCCCGTGAGCAGTTCTTC
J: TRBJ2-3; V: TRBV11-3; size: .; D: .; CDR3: CASSLGGAYTQYF; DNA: TGTGCCAGCAGCTTAGGTGGGGCTTATACGCAGTATTTT
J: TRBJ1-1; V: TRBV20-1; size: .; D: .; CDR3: CSVQTVEAFF; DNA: TGCAGTGTTCAAACAGTTGAAGCTTTCTTT
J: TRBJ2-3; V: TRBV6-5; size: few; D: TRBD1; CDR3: CASSTLQGSTQYF; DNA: TGTGCCAGCAGTACCCTACAGGGGTCGACGCAGTATTTT
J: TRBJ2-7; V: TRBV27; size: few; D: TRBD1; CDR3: CASRPVGQDYEQYF; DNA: TGTGCCAGCAGACCTGTGGGACAGGATTACGAGCAGTACTTC
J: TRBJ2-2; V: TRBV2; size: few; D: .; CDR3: CASSYPGSMNTGELFF; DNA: TGTGCCAGCAGTTATCCAGGGTCAATGAACACCGGGGAGCTGTTTTTT
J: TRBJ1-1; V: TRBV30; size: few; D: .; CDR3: CAWTIPRGRGTEAFF; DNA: TGTGCCTGGACCATCCCGAGGGGTCGGGGAACTGAAGCTTTCTTT
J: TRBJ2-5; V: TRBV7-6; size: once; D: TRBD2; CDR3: CASSQNAAGVGETQYF; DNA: TGTGCCAGCAGTCAAAACGCTGCGGGGGTAGGAGAGACCCAGTACTTC
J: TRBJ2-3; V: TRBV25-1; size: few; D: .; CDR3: CASSSVTKNPDTQYF; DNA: TGTGCCAGCAGTTCAGTGACTAAGAATCCAGATACGCAGTATTTT
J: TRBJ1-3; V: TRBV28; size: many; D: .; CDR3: CASSLQGGGNTIYF; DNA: TGTGCCAGCAGTCTACAGGGCGGGGGAAACACCATATATTTT
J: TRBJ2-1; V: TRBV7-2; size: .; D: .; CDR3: CASSLARAGEQFF; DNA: TGTGCCAGCAGCTTAGCACGGGCTGGTGAGCAGTTCTTC
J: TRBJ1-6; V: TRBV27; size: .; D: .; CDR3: CASSFKPGTVFVSPLHF; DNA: TGTGCCAGCAGTTTCAAGCCCGGAACAGTATTCGTTTCACCCCTCCACTTT
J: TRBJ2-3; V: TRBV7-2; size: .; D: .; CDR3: CASSLSTDTQYF; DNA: TGTGCCAGCAGCTTGTCAACAGATACGCAGTATTTT
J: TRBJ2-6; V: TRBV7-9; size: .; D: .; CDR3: CASSPDRNLVANVLTF; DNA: TGTGCCAGCAGCCCTGACAGGAACCTAGTGGCCAACGTCCTGACTTTC
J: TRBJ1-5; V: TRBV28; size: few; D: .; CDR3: CASSLESSNQPQHF; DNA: TGTGCCAGCAGTTTAGAATCCTCCAATCAGCCCCAGCATTTT
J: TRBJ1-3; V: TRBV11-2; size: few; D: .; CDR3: CASSFGSPGNTIYF; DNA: TGTGCCAGCAGCTTTGGATCCCCTGGAAACACCATATATTTT
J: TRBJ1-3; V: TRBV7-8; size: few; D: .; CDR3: CASSLAPVLFGNTIYF; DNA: TGTGCCAGCAGCTTAGCGCCGGTCTTATTTGGAAACACCATATATTTT
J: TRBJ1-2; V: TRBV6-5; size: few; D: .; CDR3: CATSRAVHHAGYTF; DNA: TGTGCCACCTCTCGGGCAGTTCACCACGCTGGCTACACCTTC
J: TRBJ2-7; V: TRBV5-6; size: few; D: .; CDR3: CASSLSLGDYEQYF; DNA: TGTGCCAGCAGCTTGAGTCTGGGGGACTACGAGCAGTACTTC
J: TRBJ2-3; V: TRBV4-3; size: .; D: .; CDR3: CASSQDDGFTDTQYF; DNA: TGCGCCAGCAGCCAAGATGACGGATTCACAGATACGCAGTATTTT